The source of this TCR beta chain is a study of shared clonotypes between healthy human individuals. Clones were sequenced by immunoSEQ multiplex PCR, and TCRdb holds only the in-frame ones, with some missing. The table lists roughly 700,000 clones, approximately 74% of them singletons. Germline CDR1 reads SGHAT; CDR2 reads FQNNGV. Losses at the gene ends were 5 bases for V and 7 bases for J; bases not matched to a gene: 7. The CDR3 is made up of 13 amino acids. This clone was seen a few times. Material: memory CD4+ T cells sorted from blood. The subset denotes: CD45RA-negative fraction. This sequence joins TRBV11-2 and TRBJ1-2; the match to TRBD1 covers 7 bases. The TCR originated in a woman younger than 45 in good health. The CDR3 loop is CASSPGQLRGYTF. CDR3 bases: TGTGCCAGCAGCCCGGGACAGCTCCGTGGCTACACCTTC.